These 17 T cell receptor beta chains were sequenced from one sample in a study of T cell changes during pregnancy in multiple sclerosis (dated by TCRdb to between 2017 and 2020). Library preparation was by the immunoSEQ multiplex PCR assay. The table was pulled from immuneACCESS by TCRdb, which kept in-frame rearrangements only. Such tables lose some clones; where checked, under half of the loss comes from unresolved V genes, and the rest has no known cause. Within this sample are some 80,000 clones, with just over 90% of them counted one time only. In total, the top ten clones hold around 2.6% of the sample. Material: peripheral blood, obtained before pregnancy. Receptors originate from a female donor with multiple sclerosis, enrolled in a pregnancy study.

This chain connects TRBV6-5 to TRBJ1-1, with 7 positions matching TRBD1. Germline trimming cut 3 bases from V and 1 base from J; bases unmatched to any gene: 8. The CDR3 spans 16 residues. Germline lookup yields CDR1 MNHEY and CDR2 SVGAGI. The CDR3 region is CASSYWGTDSNTEAFF. The CDR3 region has the DNA TGTGCCAGCAGTTATTGGGGGACAGATTCGAACACTGAAGCTTTCTTT.

The chain recombines TRBV27 with TRBJ2-2; no firm D call. Germline V gene data show CDR1 as MNHEY and CDR2 as SMNVEV (reference sequence). The CDR3 is 17 amino acids. The germline V and J ends were trimmed by 3 bases and 0 bases, with 14 bases remaining between them. The CDR3 bases are TGTGCCAGCAGTTTTTTTGGTGGCTTCTCGAACACCGGGGAGCTGTTTTTT. It specifies CASSFFGGFSNTGELFF.

The chain carries TRBV6-1 and TRBJ2-1, with D maybe TRBD2 (6 bases). Germline V gene data show CDR1 as MNHNS and CDR2 as SASEGT. This CDR3 is 14 amino acids long. The ends were cut back, 8 bases at V and 2 bases at J, with 13 bases in the middle. Here the CDR3 reads CASCSGLTYNEQFF. CDR3 sequence (DNA): TGTGCCAGCTGTAGCGGCCTCACCTACAATGAGCAGTTCTTC.

The chain employs TRBV21-1 and TRBJ2-5; TRBD1, as called in the table, went unchecked against the DNA. TRBV21-1 is listed as a pseudogene. The CDR3 has 17 amino acids. In DNA form, the CDR3 reads TGTGCCAGCAGCAGAACCGATGGACAGGCCAGAATGGAGACCCAGTACTTC. It codes for CASSRTDGQARMETQYF.

The V call is TRBV7-9, the J call TRBJ2-1; 12 bases match TRBD2. Germline assignment: CDR1 SEHNR and CDR2 FQNEAQ (reference sequence). V shed 1 base and J 9 bases; nucleotides not matched to a gene: 4. The CDR3 is made up of 15 amino acids. This chain's CDR3 is CASSLDGTSGFEQFF. The CDR3 DNA sequence: TGTGCCAGCAGCTTAGATGGGACTAGCGGGTTTGAGCAGTTCTTC.

This clone has only a few counts. The V gene is TRBV4-3, the J gene TRBJ2-3, with D maybe TRBD1 (5 bases). The CDR3 contains 15 residues. CDR1 and CDR2 from the germline V gene are LGHNA and YSLEER. V lost 1 base to trimming and J lost 2 bases, with 10 bases between them. CDR3 residues: CASSQGGSATDTQYF. For the CDR3, the DNA is TGCGCCAGCAGCCAAGGGGGCAGTGCCACAGATACGCAGTATTTT.

The V and J genes are TRBV10-2 and TRBJ2-7, with D hard to call. Germline CDR1 and CDR2: WSHSY and SAAADI. V dropped 2 bases and J dropped 4 bases, with 9 bases sitting between them. The CDR3 extends over 13 amino acids. CDR3 residues: CASSEDKQYEQYF. In DNA form, the CDR3 reads TGCGCCAGCAGTGAGGACAAACAATACGAGCAGTACTTC.

The chain joins TRBV11-3 to TRBJ2-7; a possible D gene is TRBD2 (5 bases). V lost 0 bases to trimming and J lost 0 bases, with 9 bases between them. Germline CDR1 is SGHNT and CDR2 is YENEEA. This CDR3 spans 15 amino acids. The CDR3 loop is CASSLDSDYSYEQYF. CDR3 nucleotides: TGTGCCAGCAGCTTAGATAGCGATTACTCCTACGAGCAGTACTTC. Using reference TRBV11-3 and TRBJ2-7 for the parts outside the CDR3, the full variable domain is EAGVVQSPRYKIIEKKQPVAFWCNPISGHNTLYWYLQNLGQGPELLIRYENEEAVDDSQLPKDRFSAERLKGVDSTLKIQPAELGDSAVYLCASSLDSDYSYEQYFGPGTRLTVT.

In its sample, this clone was seen a few times. This chain joins TRBV6-5 and TRBJ1-3; D is unclear. CDR3 length equals 15 residues. Germline CDR1 is MNHEY and CDR2 is SVGAGI. The V end lost 6 bases, the J end lost 0 bases, and 12 bases lay between the germline ends. CDR3 bases: TGTGCCAGCAGAAATACGGGAATCTCTGGAAACACCATATATTTT. Translation: CASRNTGISGNTIYF.

The table lists this clone with a few counts. This chain joins TRBV9 and TRBJ2-3; a weak D match, TRBD1 (6 bases). The V gene lost 3 bases and the J gene lost 0 bases, with 20 bases spanning the gap. Per germline, CDR1 SGDLS and CDR2 YYNGEE. The CDR3 is made up of 18 amino acids. In DNA form, the CDR3 reads TGTGCCAGCAGCGCCGGAAGTGGGGGCGTAGGTAGCACAGATACGCAGTATTTT. This codes for CASSAGSGGVGSTDTQYF.

The V gene is TRBV9, the J gene TRBJ2-5; 11 nucleotides match TRBD1. The CDR3 sequence is 15 residues long. V shed 0 bases, J shed 5 bases, and the junction held 3 bases outside the gene matches. Germline values: CDR1 SGDLS, CDR2 YYNGEE. CDR3 in DNA: TGTGCCAGCAGCGTAGCGGGACAGGGGGTTGAGACCCAGTACTTC. Protein product: CASSVAGQGVETQYF.

V usage is TRBV19 and J usage is TRBJ2-7, with 8 bases aligning to TRBD2. V was clipped by 0 bases and J by 9 bases; unmatched bases: 7. The CDR3 sequence is 14 residues long. The germline V gene has CDR1 LNHDA and CDR2 SQIVND (reference sequence). The CDR3 sequence: CASSIDTSGSWQYF. CDR3 DNA: TGTGCCAGTAGTATAGATACCAGCGGGAGCTGGCAGTACTTC.

The chain combines TRBV7-9 with TRBJ2-1; weak D call: TRBD1 (6 bases). Trimming removed 5 bases from V and 9 bases from J, with 14 bases in between. CDR1 is SEHNR, CDR2 FQNEAQ, per germline (reference sequence). The CDR3 covers 13 residues. CDR3 residues: CASSIQGFSEQFF. CDR3 in DNA: TGTGCCAGCAGCATACAGGGATTCAGTGAGCAGTTCTTC. Drawing the rest from reference TRBV7-9 and TRBJ2-1, the complete variable domain is DTGVSQNPRHKITKRGQNVTFRCDPISEHNRLYWYRQTLGQGPEFLTYFQNEAQLEKSRLLSDRFSAERPKGSFSTLEIQRTEQGDSAMYLCASSIQGFSEQFFGPGTRLTVL.

The chain uses TRBV25-1 and TRBJ2-1; TRBD2 matches at 11 bases. After removal of 8 bases from V and 7 bases from J, the junction contained 7 bases not matched to a gene. Per germline, CDR1 MGHDK and CDR2 SYGVNS. The CDR3 extends over 14 amino acids. The DNA for the CDR3 is TGTGCCAGCTCTAGACTAGCGGGATGGAATGAGCAGTTCTTC. The encoded protein is CASSRLAGWNEQFF.

This chain connects TRBV29-1 to TRBJ2-1; the D gene is possibly TRBD1 (5 bases). Germline V gene sequence: CDR1 SQVTM, CDR2 ANQGSEA. The V and J ends lost 4 bases and 7 bases respectively, with 17 bases between them. The CDR3 is 14 amino acids. The CDR3 spells CSVVSSGAGNEQFF. The CDR3 region has the DNA TGCAGCGTTGTGTCGAGTGGGGCCGGGAATGAGCAGTTCTTC.

The chain employs TRBV6-5 and TRBJ1-2, with D perhaps TRBD1 (6 bases). The CDR3 extends over 15 amino acids. Germline V gives CDR1 MNHEY, CDR2 SVGAGI. Trimming removed 2 bases at V and 7 bases at J, with 17 bases between. The CDR3 loop is CASSYRAGTPGGYTF. CDR3 sequence (DNA): TGTGCCAGCAGTTACAGGGCAGGGACACCAGGTGGCTACACCTTC.

The rearrangement uses TRBV28 and TRBJ2-1; weak D call: TRBD1 (5 bases). Germline V CDR1 and CDR2: MDHEN, SYDVKM. V lost 8 bases to trimming and J lost 3 bases, with 8 bases between them. The CDR3 has 12 residues. Here the CDR3 DNA reads TGTGCCAGCTTGACAGTCTACAATGAGCAGTTCTTC. Translation: CASLTVYNEQFF.